This TCR beta chain came from a study of CD8 T cells in Susac syndrome. TCR beta sequencing was performed on blood CD8+ and CD4+ T cells. The multiple sclerosis control group comprised treatment-naive patients with stable or active relapsing-remitting disease. Purification of the CD8+ and CD4+ T cells relied on negative isolation, and TEMRA cells underwent FACS enrichment. Random-hexamer reverse transcription was applied to roughly 0.5 to 1 ug RNA. TCRdb called the immunoSEQ multiplex PCR reads again in MiXCR, with one record for every CDR3 protein. The table lists about 150,000 distinct CDR3 sequences, about 95% of them singletons. Germline CDR1 reads SEHNR; CDR2 reads FQNEAQ (reference sequence). There are 15 residues in the CDR3. Trimming at V came to 3 bases and at J to 0 bases, leaving 2 bases not matched to a gene.

The chain links TRBV7-9 to TRBJ1-1; 9 positions match TRBD1. Sequencing was performed on CD8+ T cells from PBMCs. This clonotype originated in a human donor with multiple sclerosis. This CDR3 reads CASSFWDRVNTEAFF. CDR3 in DNA: TGTGCCAGCAGCTTCTGGGACAGGGTGAACACTGAAGCTTTCTTT.